The clone carrying this T cell receptor beta chain has a handful of counts. Its antigen is not known. This sample is part of a study of T-cell memory formation after mild COVID-19. Regarding the study as a whole: Contracting clones from day 15 to 85 showed balanced CD4/CD8; later expanders favored CD4+. CD4+ contracting clones lay mainly in CM and EM, CD8+ ones in EMRA.

The authors produced TCR alpha and TCR beta cDNA libraries with sample barcodes and UMIs by 5'RACE using constant-segment primers. TCRdb fed the 5' RACE reads into MiXCR, producing one record per CDR3 protein. The sample shows hundreds of thousands of distinct CDR3 sequences, approximately 23% of them seen only once. The receptor was isolated from an adult woman who had mild COVID-19 (a few samples of this study predate the infection). Cell type and time point are not known. Sample: PBMCs or a T cell subset sorted from them (not recorded which).

CDR3 sequence reads: CASSQGTSIVSFGELFF. The DNA for the CDR3 is TGCGCCAGCAGCCAGGGGACTAGCATTGTTTCATTCGGGGAGCTGTTTTTT. The V call is TRBV4-3, the J call TRBJ2-2, with 9 bases aligning to TRBD2. Losses at the gene ends were 3 bases for V and 7 bases for J; bases not matched to a gene: 12. The germline gives CDR1 LGHNA, CDR2 YSLEER. The CDR3 length is 17 residues.